This T cell receptor (beta chain) was observed in a study of T-cell memory formation after mild COVID-19. Findings and caveats of the study: The appearance of some responding clones in pre-infection memory suggested that cross-reactive memory joined.

UMIs and sample barcodes were carried by the TCR alpha and TCR beta cDNA libraries that 5'RACE produced using constant-segment primers. TCRdb re-called the 5' RACE reads through MiXCR, storing one row per CDR3 protein. Seen here are about 350,000 distinct CDR3 sequences, under 25% observed once, and the top ten hold over 20%. The V end lost 2 bases, the J end lost 14 bases, and 16 bases lay between the germline ends. Germline CDR1 and CDR2: MNHEY and SVGAGI. The length of the CDR3 is 14 residues. About this clonotype itself: The antigen is not known.

The clonotype originates from a man aged 18-30 years who had mild COVID-19 (a few samples of this study predate the infection). Cell type and time point are not known. The genes are TRBV6-5 and TRBJ1-6; a weak D match, TRBD1 (5 bases). The sample taken for sequencing was PBMCs or a T cell subset sorted from them (not recorded which). The CDR3 region is CASSYGHPLRSLHF. The CDR3 nucleotides are TGTGCCAGCAGTTACGGACACCCTCTAAGGTCCCTCCACTTT.